What follows are 26 T cell receptor beta chains derived from one specimen sequenced in a study of cytomegalovirus exposure and HLA in healthy donors. The PCR made use of 60 Vbeta and 13 Jbeta primers. TCRdb's table, derived via immunoSEQ multiplex PCR, lists solely in-frame clones and lacks some. Among over 120,000 clones, around 75% were seen once, and the ten largest hold roughly 7.3%. Sequenced: PBMCs. Every receptor here comes from a man aged 25 to 40 in good health and CMV-seronegative.

The V call is TRBV5-5, the J call TRBJ2-7; TRBD2 matches at 11 bases. Trimming at V came to 4 bases and at J to 6 bases, leaving 15 bases not matched to a gene. CDR3 size: 17 residues. Per the germline V gene, CDR1 is SGHKS and CDR2 is YYEKEE (reference sequence). The CDR3, as DNA: TGTGCCAGCAGCCCAAGGGATAGCGGGGGGGCCCTAAGCGAGCAGTACTTC. Its protein is CASSPRDSGGALSEQYF.

The gene calls are TRBV29-1 and TRBJ2-3, with D uncertain. Germline CDR1 SQVTM, CDR2 ANQGSEA. CDR3 length: 14 residues. The ends were cut back, 6 bases at V and 0 bases at J, with 13 bases in the middle. CDR3 sequence reads: CSVVTVVSTDTQYF. The CDR3 bases are TGCAGCGTCGTTACAGTTGTTAGCACAGATACGCAGTATTTT.

The chain is built from TRBV6-6 and TRBJ2-7; 8 bases map to TRBD1. The trim removed 0 bases at V and 3 bases at J, leaving 4 bases unmatched. This CDR3 has 15 residues. Germline V gene sequence: CDR1 MNHNY, CDR2 SVGAGI (reference sequence). In DNA form, the CDR3 reads TGTGCCAGCAGTTACTCCCCCGGACAGGGCTACGAGCAGTACTTC. It translates to CASSYSPGQGYEQYF.

This clone has just one count. V usage is TRBV27 and J usage is TRBJ2-7; 11 bases are a match to TRBD1. With 5 bases clipped from V and 3 bases from J, the junction kept 6 bases outside the gene matches. Germline V gene sequence: CDR1 MNHEY, CDR2 SMNVEV (reference sequence). The CDR3 runs to 15 residues. Here the CDR3 DNA reads TGTGCCAGCAGTAGGACAGGGGGCGAAGTCTACGAGCAGTACTTC. Encoded protein: CASSRTGGEVYEQYF.

The chain combines TRBV27 with TRBJ1-1; possibly TRBD1 for D (5 bases). V lost 0 bases, J lost 4 bases, and 15 bases lay in between. Germline V lookup: CDR1 MNHEY, CDR2 SMNVEV (reference sequence). CDR3 size: 16 residues. In nucleotides, the CDR3 is TGTGCCAGCAGTTTATCTGTGGGGCCGGGAGTCACTGAAGCTTTCTTT. Translation gives CASSLSVGPGVTEAFF.

In the case of this clone: This same CDR3 is encoded by further DNA sequences in the sample. The chain joins TRBV28 to TRBJ2-7; possible D gene TRBD2, 6 bases. This CDR3 is 14 amino acids long. V lost 8 bases, J lost 6 bases, and 20 bases lay in between. Germline V lookup: CDR1 MDHEN, CDR2 SYDVKM. CDR3: CASWTGLGGGEQYF. CDR3 nucleotides: TGTGCCAGCTGGACTGGACTGGGGGGAGGCGAGCAGTACTTC.

The V and J genes are TRBV30 and TRBJ1-2; D is unresolved. The length of the CDR3 is 13 residues. V dropped 4 bases and J dropped 1 base, with 10 bases sitting between them. Germline loops: CDR1 GTSNPN, CDR2 SVGIG (reference sequence). Here the CDR3 reads CAWMRDDNYGYTF. Written as DNA, the CDR3 is TGTGCCTGGATGAGGGATGATAACTATGGCTACACCTTC.

J is TRBJ1-5 and V is TRBV7-9, with a possible D match to TRBD1 (6 bases). Germline V CDR1 and CDR2: SEHNR, FQNEAQ (reference sequence). The CDR3 totals 14 residues. Deletions cut 1 base from V and 5 bases from J, with 9 bases between. CDR3 loop: CASSLETGDQPQHF. CDR3 nucleotides: TGTGCCAGCAGCTTAGAGACAGGAGATCAGCCCCAGCATTTT.

The DNA for the CDR3 is TGCGCCAGCAGTTCGGCTGGGCTCGTCTCTGGGGCCAACGTCCTGACTTTC. Translated, it gives CASSSAGLVSGANVLTF. V usage is TRBV5-1 and J usage is TRBJ2-6, with D unresolved. Germline V gene data show CDR1 as SGHRS and CDR2 as YFSETQ. V lost 5 bases and J lost 0, with 15 bases in between. CDR3 length: 17 residues.

The chain has TRBV19 and TRBJ2-3; possibly TRBD2 for D (7 bases). The CDR3 runs 15 residues. Trimming took 4 bases from V and 2 from J, leaving 13 bases between them. Germline CDR1 is LNHDA and CDR2 is SQIVND (reference sequence). The DNA for the CDR3 is TGTGCCAGTAGTAACCGGGGGGCTGTCACAGATACGCAGTATTTT. Its protein is CASSNRGAVTDTQYF.

The chain uses TRBV2 and TRBJ2-1; a weak D match, TRBD2 (6 bases). There are 14 residues in the CDR3. Trimming shortened V by 5 bases and J by 5 bases, and 13 bases separated the two germline ends. Germline CDR1 SNHLY, CDR2 FYNNEI. Written as DNA, the CDR3 is TGTGCCAGCAGTTACACGGGACTTCACAATGAGCAGTTCTTC. Translated: CASSYTGLHNEQFF.

The chain recombines TRBV11-2 with TRBJ2-3; 8 nucleotides match TRBD2. This CDR3 is built from 15 residues. The ends lost 1 base at V and 7 bases at J; junction bases unmatched: 7. CDR1 and CDR2 from the germline V gene are SGHAT and FQNNGV. CDR3 sequence: CASSLVPGGAYTQYF. In DNA, the CDR3 is TGTGCCAGCAGCTTAGTCCCCGGGGGGGCGTATACGCAGTATTTT.

CDR3 DNA: TGTGCCAGCAGCCCAGGACGGGTGGGGGCCACTGAAGCTTTCTTT. This gives the protein CASSPGRVGATEAFF. The V call is TRBV7-3, the J call TRBJ1-1; a weak D match, TRBD1 (6 bases). Trimming removed 5 bases at V and 4 bases at J, with 17 bases between. Germline loops: CDR1 SGHTA, CDR2 FQGTGA. This CDR3 contains 15 residues. Drawing the rest from reference TRBV7-3 and TRBJ1-1, the complete variable domain is GAGVSQTPSNKVTEKGKYVELRCDPISGHTALYWYRQSLGQGPEFLIYFQGTGAADDSGLPNDRFFAVRPEGSVSTLKIQRTERGDSAVYLCASSPGRVGATEAFFGQGTRLTVV.

CDR3 amino acids: CASSRLAGDNEQFF. The CDR3 DNA follows: TGCGCCAGCAGCCGACTAGCGGGAGACAATGAGCAGTTCTTC. The rearrangement joins TRBV5-1 to TRBJ2-1; TRBD2 agrees at 12 bases. Germline CDR1 reads SGHRS; CDR2 reads YFSETQ. There are 14 residues in the CDR3. The V gene end was trimmed by 4 bases and the J gene end by 5 bases; junction bases not matched to a gene: 1.

This clone was observed a handful of times. This chain joins TRBV6-5 and TRBJ1-6; possibly TRBD1 for D (5 bases). CDR1 and CDR2 (germline): MNHEY, SVGAGI. The CDR3 sequence is 14 residues long. V was pared by 2 bases and J by 9 bases, with 11 bases between. The chain's CDR3 is CASSYGGVPSPLHF. The DNA of the CDR3 is TGTGCCAGCAGTTACGGGGGGGTCCCTTCACCCCTCCACTTT.

This chain connects TRBV7-2 to TRBJ1-1; D is possibly TRBD1 (5 bases). The germline gives CDR1 SGHTA, CDR2 FQGNSA. This CDR3 spans 14 amino acids. V lost 0 bases and J 6 bases, leaving 11 bases between the germline ends. CDR3 sequence reads: CASSLAGAEAEAFF. The CDR3 DNA sequence: TGTGCCAGCAGCTTAGCAGGGGCCGAGGCTGAAGCTTTCTTT.

This sequence joins TRBV28 and TRBJ2-1, with 8 bases matching TRBD1. CDR1 and CDR2 (germline): MDHEN, SYDVKM. V dropped 5 bases and J dropped 3; count of bases not matched to a gene: 12. The CDR3 is 17 residues long. CDR3 sequence: CASSTISGTGFYNEQFF. The CDR3 DNA follows: TGTGCCAGCAGTACCATTTCCGGGACAGGCTTCTACAATGAGCAGTTCTTC.

Concerning this clone: A junction boundary mismatches the germline segment, possibly from a read error. The rearrangement links TRBV10-2 to TRBJ2-4, with D possibly being TRBD1 (6 bases). Germline CDR1 is WSHSY and CDR2 is SAAADI. There are 16 residues in the CDR3. This chain's CDR3 is CASSESAGAAKNSQYF. DNA for the CDR3: TGCGCCAGCAGTGAGTCCGCAGGGGCGGCCAAAAACAGTCAGTACTTC.

Remarks on this clone: The junction shows a germline mismatch at one end, possibly a read error. The V call is TRBV10-3, the J call TRBJ1-1; D unresolved. The CDR3 is 15 amino acids. Germline V gene sequence: CDR1 ENHRY, CDR2 SYGVKD. CDR3 sequence reads: CASSPGGNLNTEAFF. In DNA form, the CDR3 reads TGTGCCAGCAGTCCTGGAGGGAATTTGAACACTGAAGCTTTCTTT.

In its sample, this clone was seen a few times. The chain combines TRBV28 with TRBJ2-7; 8 bases align to TRBD2. With 5 bases clipped from V and 3 bases from J, the junction kept 6 bases outside the gene matches. The germline gives CDR1 MDHEN, CDR2 SYDVKM. There are 14 residues in the CDR3. Here the CDR3 reads CASSPGRAVYEQYF. Written as DNA, the CDR3 is TGTGCCAGCAGTCCCGGGAGGGCCGTCTACGAGCAGTACTTC. Full variable domain (missing parts from reference TRBV28 and TRBJ2-7): DVKVTQSSRYLVKRTGEKVFLECVQDMDHENMFWYRQDPGLGLRLIYFSYDVKMKEKGDIPEGYSVSREKKERFSLILESASTNQTSMYLCASSPGRAVYEQYFGPGTRLTVT.

This clone was counted once. The chain recombines TRBV10-3 with TRBJ2-5, with D maybe TRBD2 (6 bases). Per germline, CDR1 ENHRY and CDR2 SYGVKD. This CDR3 spans 14 amino acids. Trimming shortened V by 0 bases and J by 9 bases, and 14 bases separated the two germline ends. In DNA form, the CDR3 reads TGTGCCATCAGTGAGTCGCGGGGTCTTTTGGCCCAGTACTTC. This encodes CAISESRGLLAQYF.

This clone was detected a few times. This chain uses TRBV5-1 with TRBJ1-4, with D perhaps matching TRBD1 (6 bases). The CDR3 loop spans 15 amino acids. Trimming shortened V by 6 bases and J by 8 bases, and 20 bases separated the two germline ends. CDR1 and CDR2 (germline): SGHRS, YFSETQ. This CDR3 reads CASTEQGNVEEKLFF. Here the CDR3 DNA reads TGCGCCAGCACCGAACAGGGAAACGTAGAGGAAAAACTGTTTTTT. The full variable domain, its missing parts supplied by reference TRBV5-1 and TRBJ1-4, is KAGVTQTPRYLIKTRGQQVTLSCSPISGHRSVSWYQQTPGQGLQFLFEYFSETQRNKGNFPGRFSGRQFSNSRSEMNVSTLELGDSALYLCASTEQGNVEEKLFFGSGTQLSVL.

The rearrangement links TRBV2 to TRBJ2-1, with 8 bases lining up with TRBD2. Germline V gives CDR1 SNHLY, CDR2 FYNNEI. This CDR3 comprises 14 residues. The junction had 5 bases not matched to a gene; V was cut back by 5 bases and J by 5 bases. CDR3 in DNA: TGTGCCAGCAGTAAACTAGCGGCTAACAATGAGCAGTTCTTC. Translation: CASSKLAANNEQFF.

The chain joins TRBV10-3 to TRBJ1-1; D is unresolved. The V gene lost 6 bases and the J gene lost 0 bases, with 11 bases spanning the gap. CDR1 is ENHRY and CDR2 is SYGVKD in the germline V gene. CDR3 length equals 14 residues. The CDR3 loop is CAIRPGTVNTEAFF. In DNA, the CDR3 is TGTGCCATCAGGCCGGGTACGGTGAACACTGAAGCTTTCTTT.

V usage is TRBV28 and J usage is TRBJ1-1; 8 nucleotides match TRBD1. V was clipped by 5 bases and J by 5 bases; unmatched bases: 10. Germline assignment: CDR1 MDHEN and CDR2 SYDVKM. The CDR3 is made up of 15 amino acids. As DNA, the CDR3 is TGTGCCAGCAGTAGAGAAGGACAGGGATCGACTGAAGCTTTCTTT. Residues: CASSREGQGSTEAFF.

The J gene is TRBJ2-3, the V gene TRBV10-2, with a weak D call TRBD2 (6 bases). CDR1 and CDR2 from the germline V gene are WSHSY and SAAADI. The CDR3 has 16 residues. The V end was cut by 4 bases, the J end by 0 bases, with 14 bases between. CDR3 DNA sequence: TGCGCCAGCAGTGCCCTTGGGACTGTTAGCACAGATACGCAGTATTTT. Amino acids: CASSALGTVSTDTQYF.